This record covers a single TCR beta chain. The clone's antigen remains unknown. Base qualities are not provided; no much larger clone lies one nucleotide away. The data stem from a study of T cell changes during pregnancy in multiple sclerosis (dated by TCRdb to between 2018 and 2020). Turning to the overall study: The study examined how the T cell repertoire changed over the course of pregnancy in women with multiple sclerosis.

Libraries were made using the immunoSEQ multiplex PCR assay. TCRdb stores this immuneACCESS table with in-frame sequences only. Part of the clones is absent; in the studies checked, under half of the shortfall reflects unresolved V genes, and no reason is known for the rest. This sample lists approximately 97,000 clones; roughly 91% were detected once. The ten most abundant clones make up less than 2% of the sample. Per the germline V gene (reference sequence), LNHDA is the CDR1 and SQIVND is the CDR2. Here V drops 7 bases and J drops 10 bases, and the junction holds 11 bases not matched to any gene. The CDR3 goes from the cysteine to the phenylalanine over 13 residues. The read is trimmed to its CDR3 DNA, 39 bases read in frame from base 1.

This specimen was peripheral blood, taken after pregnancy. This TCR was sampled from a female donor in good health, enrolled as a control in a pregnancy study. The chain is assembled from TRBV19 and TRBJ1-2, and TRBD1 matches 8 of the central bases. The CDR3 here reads CASKPLDREDYTF. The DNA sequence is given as TGTGCCAGTAAACCTTTGGACAGGGAGGACTACACCTTC.